This T cell receptor (beta chain) was identified during a study of blood T cell repertoires in COVID-19 (dated by TCRdb to 2020 to 2022). For the wider study: Samples covering the acute and convalescent phases of COVID-19 were provided by collaborators in the United States, Italy and Spain. The material from the prospective study consisted of cDNA or gDNA derived from T cells, B-cell-depleted T cells, or PBMCs. Subjects who had been exposed to COVID-19, were actively infected with it, or had recovered from it provided the deeply sampled blood TCRbeta repertoires that made up the dataset. The repertoires were released in a freely available public database intended as a resource for research on the immune response to SARS-CoV-2. Samples were obtained from the ongoing ImmuneRACE study (first 160 participants) and from over 1,000 subjects provided by 6 global collaborators. The sample metadata nearly always contained a de-identified subject ID, COVID-19 status, age in years and sex. Where available, HLA class I and class II types were obtained from metadata supplied by the sample provider rather than from assay-based typing. Broad study findings and their caveats: How much clinical and demographic metadata was included differed by source and by participant, and the metadata was provided uncurated.

In Seattle, one collaborating source enrolled patients while the infection was active and tracked those patients longitudinally over the course of disease. Collaborating institutions collected whole blood in K2EDTA tubes following their own protocols. For TCRbeta analysis, collaborators shipped samples in one of three forms: frozen whole blood, isolated PBMCs, or DNA extracted from either of those sample types. As concerns this clone: Its specific antigen is unknown. Per-base quality was not reported, and no clone a single base away is much larger than it.

The immunoSEQ Assay, a bias-controlled multiplex PCR, was used to amplify TCRbeta CDR3 regions from genomic DNA. The original pipeline was this. Within the assay, amplification of reference gene primers was used to estimate how many nucleated cells each sample contained. To quantify the absolute abundance of each unique TCRbeta CDR3 rearrangement, sequence reads were collapsed and filtered. For each sample, productive Simpson clonality was calculated as the square root of Simpson's diversity index across productive rearrangements. In TCRdb, the immuneACCESS table is reduced to in-frame sequences with V and J assigned. These tables do not hold every clone; where another copy was compared, an unresolved V gene accounts for under half, and the others remain unexplained. For V, J and clone size, that table is used; D and trimming come from the DNA. The sample table shows around 260,000 clones, and approximately 86% are seen once. Clones ranked in the top ten supply roughly 5% of the sample.

V is cut by 4 bases and J by 6 bases, and the space between the germline ends is 10 bases. Per the germline V gene, SNHLY is the CDR1 and FYNNEI is the CDR2. The CDR3 spans 13 residues, from the cysteine through the phenylalanine. Only CDR3 DNA is held: 39 bases, read in frame from base 1. The chain employs TRBV2 and TRBJ2-1, with an unclear D gene assignment. The source is a woman aged 55-70 years with COVID-19, enrolled during active disease. The sequenced sample was peripheral blood. CDR3 sequence: CASSVGSVNEQFF. The DNA is as follows: TGTGCCAGCAGTGTCGGGTCCGTCAATGAGCAGTTCTTC.